This T cell receptor (beta chain) was obtained from a study of OX40 agonist ivuxolimab in advanced cancers. The overall study: Dosing consisted of intravenous ivuxolimab at 0.01 to 10 mg/kg every 2 weeks. Participants, 75% to 90% male, averaged roughly 60 years of age, ranging from about 23 to 80.

Overall study results and limits: Dosing at 0.1 to 3.0 mg/kg was accompanied by clonal expansion of CD4+ and CD8+ blood T cells by week 6. In CD8+ T cells, expanded clones were on average more numerous than in CD4+.

On this clone: What it binds is unknown.

Germline CDR1 is SGHTA and CDR2 is FQGNSA. The CDR3 extends over 15 amino acids. The V end was cut by 3 bases, the J end by 4 bases, with 13 bases between. Assay: immunoSEQ multiplex PCR; the TCRdb copy retains only in-frame clones and omits some. The sample has roughly 46,000 clones, roughly nine tenths seen once. The sequencing used CD4+ or CD8+ T cells sorted from blood, collected in a trial of the OX40 agonist ivuxolimab. The origin of this receptor is an adult with an advanced solid tumor such as melanoma, head and neck, liver or kidney cancer. The V and J genes are TRBV7-2 and TRBJ2-1, with D hard to call. CDR3 DNA: TGTGCCAGCAGCTTGCCTGGTGGGGAATACAATGAGCAGTTCTTC. Amino acids: CASSLPGGEYNEQFF.